Below are 31 T cell receptor beta chains sequenced from a single sample in a study of beta chain features in type 1 diabetes. Findings and caveats of the study: Shortening that was moderate but significant affected the TCRB CDR3s of Type 1 diabetes patients in all four CD4+ subsets.

Which antigens these TCRs recognize remains unknown. Reverse transcribing all isolated RNA meant expressed TCRB transcripts were sequenced. The protocol was immunoSEQ multiplex PCR, while the TCRdb copy is restricted to in-frame clones and leaves out a portion. In the table there are about 150,000 clones, around 8% of which are singletons. Sequencing input: central memory CD4+ T cells from blood. The receptors were gathered from a woman in her 40s with type 1 diabetes.

The chain combines TRBV25-1 with TRBJ1-2, with D perhaps TRBD1 (6 bases). The V end was cut by 8 bases, the J end by 6 bases, with 13 bases between. In germline, CDR1 is MGHDK, CDR2 SYGVNS. This CDR3 has 12 residues. DNA for the CDR3: TGTGCCAGCCTTCAGGGGTATAATGGCTACACCTTC. It codes for CASLQGYNGYTF.

This chain connects TRBV7-9 to TRBJ1-4, with D uncertain. This CDR3 spans 13 amino acids. Germline CDR1 reads SEHNR; CDR2 reads FQNEAQ (reference sequence). V lost 4 bases to trimming and J lost 7 bases, with 10 bases between them. This CDR3 reads CASSSGGSEKLFF. Here the CDR3 DNA reads TGTGCCAGCAGCTCAGGAGGCAGTGAAAAACTGTTTTTT.

The CDR3 is CASSAGQTYQETQYF. As DNA, the CDR3 is TGTGCCAGCAGCGCCGGACAGACCTACCAAGAGACCCAGTACTTC. The chain is built from TRBV9 and TRBJ2-5, with D maybe TRBD1 (6 bases). The CDR3 consists of 15 residues. V was shortened by 3 bases and J by 0 bases, with 12 bases between the two germline ends. Germline assignment: CDR1 SGDLS and CDR2 YYNGEE.

This clone was detected a few times. This CDR3 reads CASSVKTSGGDTQYF. The CDR3 nucleotides read TGTGCCAGCAGCGTTAAAACTAGCGGGGGTGATACGCAGTATTTT. This chain joins TRBV9 and TRBJ2-3, with TRBD2 identical over 11 bases. Germline values: CDR1 SGDLS, CDR2 YYNGEE. There are 15 residues in the CDR3. After removal of 2 bases from V and 6 bases from J, the junction contained 5 bases not matched to a gene.

V usage is TRBV29-1 and J usage is TRBJ2-7; 9 bases are shared with TRBD2. Germline CDR1 and CDR2: SQVTM and ANQGSEA. The V segment lost 3 bases and the J segment 6 bases; nucleotides outside the gene matches: 12. The CDR3 is made up of 15 amino acids. The CDR3 DNA sequence: TGCAGCGTTGATCGGGCAAATAGCGGGAGCAGCGAGCAGTACTTC. Translating it yields CSVDRANSGSSEQYF.

The J gene is TRBJ2-5, the V gene TRBV9, with 12 bases identical to TRBD2. This CDR3 spans 15 amino acids. The V and J ends lost 0 bases and 3 bases, in that order; junction bases with no gene match: 0. Germline V gene data show CDR1 as SGDLS and CDR2 as YYNGEE. DNA for the CDR3: TGTGCCAGCAGCGTAGGACTAGCGGGAGAAGAGACCCAGTACTTC. Protein: CASSVGLAGEETQYF.

The chain has TRBV9 and TRBJ1-5; TRBD1 agrees at 10 bases. V shed 3 bases and J 2 bases; nucleotides not matched to a gene: 5. The CDR3 is made up of 16 amino acids. CDR1 SGDLS and CDR2 YYNGEE come from the germline V gene. In nucleotides, the CDR3 is TGTGCCAGCAGCGGTCCCGGGACAGGGGGCAATCAGCCCCAGCATTTT. This encodes CASSGPGTGGNQPQHF.

This clone was found a few times. The V and J genes are TRBV28 and TRBJ2-7; 12 bases are shared with TRBD2. Trimming at V came to 6 bases and at J to 3 bases, leaving 6 bases not matched to a gene. Germline V gene sequence: CDR1 MDHEN, CDR2 SYDVKM. The CDR3 has 15 amino acids. The CDR3 DNA sequence: TGTGCCAGCAGGGGAGGGACTAGCGGGTTCTACGAGCAGTACTTC. Protein product: CASRGGTSGFYEQYF.

The genes are TRBV27 and TRBJ1-2; 9 bases fit TRBD1. V gave up 5 bases and J gave up 3 bases; unmatched junction bases: 13. The CDR3 runs 17 residues. Germline V lookup: CDR1 MNHEY, CDR2 SMNVEV (reference sequence). The CDR3 DNA follows: TGTGCCAGCAGTCCACTCGCCGGGACAGGGTACCACTATGGCTACACCTTC. Residues: CASSPLAGTGYHYGYTF.

This clone appeared a few times. This sample includes further DNA sequences coding for the same CDR3. The chain uses TRBV11-2 and TRBJ2-1; TRBD2 matches 7 bases. Looked up from germline, CDR1 is SGHAT and CDR2 is FQNNGV. The CDR3 sequence is 15 residues long. The junction had 2 bases not matched to a gene; V was cut back by 3 bases and J by 0 bases. CDR3 in amino acids: CASSLGGSSYNEQFF. The CDR3 DNA sequence: TGTGCCAGCAGCTTGGGCGGGAGCTCCTACAATGAGCAGTTCTTC.

This clone was found a few times. The chain couples TRBV19 to TRBJ1-2, with D tentatively TRBD1 (5 bases). The CDR3 has 15 amino acids. V lost 3 bases, J lost 3 bases, and 14 bases lay in between. From germline, CDR1 is LNHDA and CDR2 SQIVND (reference sequence). For the CDR3, the DNA is TGTGCCAGTAGTATGAGTTGGCAGGGTGACTATGGCTACACCTTC. Protein product: CASSMSWQGDYGYTF.

This clone was found a few times. The rearrangement joins TRBV9 to TRBJ1-2; a weak D match, TRBD1 (5 bases). Germline CDR1 SGDLS, CDR2 YYNGEE. The CDR3 extends over 13 amino acids. V gave up 2 bases and J gave up 3 bases, with 8 bases separating them. CDR3 DNA sequence: TGTGCCAGCAGCGTTGCGGGGGACTATGGCTACACCTTC. Residues: CASSVAGDYGYTF.

This clone was detected a few times. The chain combines TRBV9 with TRBJ2-1, with 9 bases identical to TRBD1. The germline gives CDR1 SGDLS, CDR2 YYNGEE. The CDR3 is 16 amino acids. V lost 0 bases, J lost 2 bases, and 3 bases stayed unmatched. For the CDR3, the DNA is TGTGCCAGCAGCGTAGGACAGGGGGTAACCTACAATGAGCAGTTCTTC. It is translated as CASSVGQGVTYNEQFF.

Ten or more counts support this clone. The rearrangement joins TRBV28 to TRBJ1-2; D is uncertain. The germline gives CDR1 MDHEN, CDR2 SYDVKM. Trimming stripped 6 bases from V and 8 bases from J, with 16 bases between. The CDR3 extends over 13 amino acids. The CDR3 reads CASRTHLGGGYTF. The CDR3 DNA is TGTGCCAGCAGGACCCATCTAGGTGGGGGCTACACCTTC.

The chain couples TRBV2 to TRBJ1-1; D is undetermined. Trimming shortened V by 6 bases and J by 10 bases, and 15 bases separated the two germline ends. The germline gives CDR1 SNHLY, CDR2 FYNNEI. The CDR3 length is 12 residues. This chain's CDR3 is CASRATTAGAFF. The CDR3 DNA follows: TGTGCCAGCAGGGCTACGACGGCAGGAGCTTTCTTT.

Notes on this clone: This CDR3 is also generated by other DNA sequences in the sample. The CDR3 loop reads CASSPRGVEGYTF. In nucleotides, the CDR3 is TGTGCCAGCTCACCACGCGGGGTGGAGGGCTACACCTTC. This chain links TRBV18 with TRBJ1-2; D gene unclear. Germline assignment: CDR1 KGHSH and CDR2 LQKENI. V lost 1 base to trimming and J lost 8 bases, with 11 bases between them. The CDR3 has 13 amino acids.

Only a few counts were recorded for this clone. The chain links TRBV5-1 to TRBJ1-2, with D possibly being TRBD1 (6 bases). There are 16 residues in the CDR3. Trimming shortened V by 2 bases and J by 0 bases, and 14 bases separated the two germline ends. The V gene's germline CDR1 is SGHRS and CDR2 YFSETQ. CDR3 loop: CASSFQGLEANYGYTF. The DNA of the CDR3 is TGCGCCAGCAGCTTCCAGGGGTTAGAAGCTAACTATGGCTACACCTTC.

This clone has just one count. CDR3 nucleotide sequence: TGTGCCAGCACCCCGACTCACGCCAAAAACATTCAGTACTTC. Encoded protein: CASTPTHAKNIQYF. The chain uses TRBV28 and TRBJ2-4; no clear D. CDR3 length equals 14 residues. Trimming shortened V by 7 bases and J by 1 base, and 11 bases separated the two germline ends. The germline CDR1 and CDR2 sequences are MDHEN and SYDVKM.

In the case of this clone: The sample has other DNA sequences that encode this CDR3 too. The chain is built from TRBV5-1 and TRBJ2-3, with 8 bases aligning to TRBD1. This CDR3 spans 13 amino acids. The germline CDR1 and CDR2 sequences are SGHRS and YFSETQ. The V gene end was trimmed by 3 bases and the J gene end by 4 bases; junction bases not matched to a gene: 1. CDR3 amino acids: CASSWGQADTQYF. Written as DNA, the CDR3 is TGCGCCAGCAGCTGGGGACAGGCAGATACGCAGTATTTT. Complete variable domain (other parts from reference TRBV5-1 and TRBJ2-3): KAGVTQTPRYLIKTRGQQVTLSCSPISGHRSVSWYQQTPGQGLQFLFEYFSETQRNKGNFPGRFSGRQFSNSRSEMNVSTLELGDSALYLCASSWGQADTQYFGPGTRLTVL.

Many counts were recorded for this clone. The CDR3 nucleotides are TGTGCCATCAGTGAGTCGGCAGGGCCCTCACCCCTCCACTTT. As protein: CAISESAGPSPLHF. The J gene is TRBJ1-6, the V gene TRBV10-3, with D tentatively TRBD1 (5 bases). CDR3 length: 14 residues. Germline loops: CDR1 ENHRY, CDR2 SYGVKD. V was trimmed by 0 bases and J by 10 bases, leaving 10 bases between them.

The chain recombines TRBV5-1 with TRBJ1-4; unclear D gene. The CDR3 runs 16 residues. Trimming took off 3 bases at V and 3 bases at J, with 15 bases between the two ends. The germline CDR1 and CDR2 sequences are SGHRS and YFSETQ. The CDR3 reads CASSSVAVGPNEKLFF. The CDR3 nucleotides read TGCGCCAGCAGCTCCGTGGCGGTTGGCCCTAATGAAAAACTGTTTTTT.

J is TRBJ2-7 and V is TRBV4-1; 8 bases map to TRBD2. V shed 4 bases and J 3 bases; nucleotides not matched to a gene: 8. The CDR3 length is 15 residues. CDR1 and CDR2 (germline): MGHRA, YSYEKL. CDR3 sequence: CASSRFTSGSYEQYF. In DNA form, the CDR3 reads TGCGCCAGCAGCCGATTCACTAGCGGAAGCTACGAGCAGTACTTC.

This chain links TRBV4-1 with TRBJ1-4; D gene ambiguous. The CDR3 consists of 12 residues. CDR1 and CDR2 (germline): MGHRA, YSYEKL. Between the trimmed V and J ends, which lost 4 bases and 8 bases, there was a span of 8 bases. The CDR3 reads CASSPQNEKLFF. The CDR3 DNA is TGCGCCAGCAGCCCACAAAACGAAAAACTGTTTTTT.

As DNA, the CDR3 is TGTGCCAGCAGCTTAGGTGCGGGGGTAGGTGATGAGCAGTTCTTC. It translates to CASSLGAGVGDEQFF. The chain couples TRBV11-2 to TRBJ2-1, with 7 bases fitting TRBD2. Looked up from germline, CDR1 is SGHAT and CDR2 is FQNNGV. Germline trimming cut 1 base from V and 8 bases from J; bases unmatched to any gene: 8. This CDR3 region has 15 residues.

This clone was observed a few times. This sequence joins TRBV2 and TRBJ2-1; TRBD2 matches 11 bases. Germline trimming cut 7 bases from V and 9 bases from J; bases unmatched to any gene: 8. CDR3 length: 14 residues. Germline lookup yields CDR1 SNHLY and CDR2 FYNNEI. In nucleotides, the CDR3 is TGTGCCAGCACCACTGGACTAGCGGGCGGTGAGCAGTTCTTC. Protein product: CASTTGLAGGEQFF.

This clone was found a few times. The CDR3 reads CASSIAGGRNEQFF. Here the CDR3 DNA reads TGTGCCAGTAGTATAGCGGGGGGGCGGAATGAGCAGTTCTTC. The gene calls are TRBV19 and TRBJ2-1; 8 bases map to TRBD2. This CDR3 is built from 14 residues. The germline CDR1 and CDR2 sequences are LNHDA and SQIVND (reference sequence). J gave up 7 bases and V 1 base, and 3 bases lay outside the gene matches.

This clone was detected many times. This chain uses TRBV29-1 with TRBJ2-2; 9 bases map to TRBD2. Germline assignment: CDR1 SQVTM and CDR2 ANQGSEA. V dropped 3 bases and J dropped 4; count of bases not matched to a gene: 6. The CDR3 is 15 amino acids. CDR3 in amino acids: CSVEGVAGATGELFF. CDR3 coding DNA: TGCAGCGTTGAGGGGGTAGCGGGAGCCACCGGGGAGCTGTTTTTT.

The genes are TRBV28 and TRBJ2-5, with D unresolved. This CDR3 region has 14 residues. CDR1 and CDR2 (germline): MDHEN, SYDVKM. The V and J ends lost 1 base and 4 bases respectively, with 10 bases between them. The CDR3 DNA sequence: TGTGCCAGCAGTTTATCCCCTTCCCCAGAGACCCAGTACTTC. This encodes CASSLSPSPETQYF.

The rearrangement joins TRBV29-1 to TRBJ2-1; the match to TRBD2 covers 13 bases. Trimming cost V 7 bases and J 6 bases; bases outside gene matches: 6. Looked up from germline, CDR1 is SQVTM and CDR2 is ANQGSEA. The CDR3 extends over 14 amino acids. CDR3 residues: CSAIGLAGANEQFF. The CDR3, as DNA: TGCAGCGCCATAGGACTAGCGGGAGCCAATGAGCAGTTCTTC.

The rearrangement uses TRBV6-6 and TRBJ2-2, with D perhaps matching TRBD1 (6 bases). The germline V gene encodes CDR1 MNHNY and CDR2 SVGAGI (reference sequence). The CDR3 length is 16 residues. V dropped 0 bases and J dropped 1 base, with 9 bases sitting between them. CDR3 DNA sequence: TGTGCCAGCAGTTACTCCGGGACATGGAACACCGGGGAGCTGTTTTTT. It specifies CASSYSGTWNTGELFF.

This clone was observed a few times. The chain joins TRBV11-1 to TRBJ2-3, with D uncertain. V was pared by 5 bases and J by 3 bases, with 6 bases between. The CDR3 has 12 residues. Germline-derived CDR1 and CDR2 are SGHAT and FQDESV (reference sequence). The DNA for the CDR3 is TGTGCCAGCAGCCCGGAGACAGATACGCAGTATTTT. It is translated as CASSPETDTQYF.